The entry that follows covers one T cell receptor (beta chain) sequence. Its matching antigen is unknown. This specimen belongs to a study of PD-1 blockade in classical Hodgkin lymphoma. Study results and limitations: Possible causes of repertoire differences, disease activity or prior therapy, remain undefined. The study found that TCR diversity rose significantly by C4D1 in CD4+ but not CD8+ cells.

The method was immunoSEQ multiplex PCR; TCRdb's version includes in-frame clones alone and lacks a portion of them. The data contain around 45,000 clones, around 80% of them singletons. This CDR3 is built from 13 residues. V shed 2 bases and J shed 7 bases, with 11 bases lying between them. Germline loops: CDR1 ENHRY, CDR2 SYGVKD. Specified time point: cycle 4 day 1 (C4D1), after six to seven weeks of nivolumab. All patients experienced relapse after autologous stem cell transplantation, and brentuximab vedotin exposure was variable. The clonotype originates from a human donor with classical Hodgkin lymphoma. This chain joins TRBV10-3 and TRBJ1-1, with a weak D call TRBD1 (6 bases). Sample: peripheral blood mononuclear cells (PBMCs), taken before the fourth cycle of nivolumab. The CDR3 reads CAISEQDSIEAFF. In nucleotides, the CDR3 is TGTGCCATCAGTGAGCAGGACAGCATTGAAGCTTTCTTT.